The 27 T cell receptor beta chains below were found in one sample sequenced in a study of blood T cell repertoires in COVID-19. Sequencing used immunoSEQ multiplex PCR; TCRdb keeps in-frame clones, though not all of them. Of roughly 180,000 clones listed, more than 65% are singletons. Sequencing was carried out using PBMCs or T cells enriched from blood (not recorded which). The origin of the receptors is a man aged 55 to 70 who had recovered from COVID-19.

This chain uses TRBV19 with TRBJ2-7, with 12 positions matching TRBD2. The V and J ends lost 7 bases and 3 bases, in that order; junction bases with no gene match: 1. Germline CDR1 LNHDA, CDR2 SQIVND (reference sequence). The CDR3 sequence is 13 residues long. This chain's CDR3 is CASKLAGGYEQYF. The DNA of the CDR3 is TGTGCCAGTAAACTAGCGGGGGGCTACGAGCAGTACTTC. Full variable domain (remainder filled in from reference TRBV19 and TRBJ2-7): DGGITQSPKYLFRKEGQNVTLSCEQNLNHDAMYWYRQDPGQGLRLIYYSQIVNDFQKGDIAEGYSVSREKKESFPLTVTSAQKNPTAFYLCASKLAGGYEQYFGPGTRLTVT.

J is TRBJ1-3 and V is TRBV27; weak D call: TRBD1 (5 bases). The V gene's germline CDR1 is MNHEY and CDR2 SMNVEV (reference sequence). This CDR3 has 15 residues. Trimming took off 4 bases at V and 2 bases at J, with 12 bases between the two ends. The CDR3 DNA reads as TGTGCCAGCAGTTGGGGGGGGACCCCTGGAAACACCATATATTTT. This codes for CASSWGGTPGNTIYF.

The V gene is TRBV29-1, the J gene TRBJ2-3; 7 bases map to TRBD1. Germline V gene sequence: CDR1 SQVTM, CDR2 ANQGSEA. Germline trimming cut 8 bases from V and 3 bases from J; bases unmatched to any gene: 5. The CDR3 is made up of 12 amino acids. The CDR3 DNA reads TGCAGCCCCCGACAGGGAACAGATACGCAGTATTTT. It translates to CSPRQGTDTQYF.

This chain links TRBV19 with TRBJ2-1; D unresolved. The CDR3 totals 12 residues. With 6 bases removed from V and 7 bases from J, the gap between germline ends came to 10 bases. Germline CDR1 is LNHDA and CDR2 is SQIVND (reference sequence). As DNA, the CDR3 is TGTGCCAGTAGATCTTGGCAGAATGAGCAGTTCTTC. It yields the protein CASRSWQNEQFF. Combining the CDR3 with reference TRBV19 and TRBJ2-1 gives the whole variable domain DGGITQSPKYLFRKEGQNVTLSCEQNLNHDAMYWYRQDPGQGLRLIYYSQIVNDFQKGDIAEGYSVSREKKESFPLTVTSAQKNPTAFYLCASRSWQNEQFFGPGTRLTVL.

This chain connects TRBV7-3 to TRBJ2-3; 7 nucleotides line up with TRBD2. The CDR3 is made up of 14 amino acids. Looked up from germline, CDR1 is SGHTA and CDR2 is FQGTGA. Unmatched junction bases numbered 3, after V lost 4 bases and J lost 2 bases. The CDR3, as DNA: TGTGCCAGCAGCTCTAGCGGACCCACAGATACGCAGTATTTT. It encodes CASSSSGPTDTQYF.

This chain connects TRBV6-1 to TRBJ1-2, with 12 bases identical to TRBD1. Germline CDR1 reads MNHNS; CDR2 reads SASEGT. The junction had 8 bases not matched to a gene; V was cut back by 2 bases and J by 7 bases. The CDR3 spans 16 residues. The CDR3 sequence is CASSESPGQGASGYTF. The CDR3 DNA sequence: TGTGCCAGCAGTGAAAGTCCGGGACAGGGGGCGTCTGGCTACACCTTC.

CDR3 amino acids: CSASRDRGNYGYTF. DNA for the CDR3: TGCAGTGCTAGTCGGGACAGGGGGAACTATGGCTACACCTTC. This rearrangement joins TRBV20-1 to TRBJ1-2; 11 bases match TRBD1. The CDR3 has 14 amino acids. Germline trimming cut 3 bases from V and 2 bases from J; bases unmatched to any gene: 2. Germline loops: CDR1 DFQATT, CDR2 SNEGSKA (reference sequence).

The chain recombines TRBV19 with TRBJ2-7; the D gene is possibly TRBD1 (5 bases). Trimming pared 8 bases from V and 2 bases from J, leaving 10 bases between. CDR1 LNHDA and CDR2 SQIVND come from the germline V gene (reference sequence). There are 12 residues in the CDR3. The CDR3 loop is CASGAGPYEQYF. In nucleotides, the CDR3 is TGTGCCAGTGGGGCAGGTCCCTACGAGCAGTACTTC.

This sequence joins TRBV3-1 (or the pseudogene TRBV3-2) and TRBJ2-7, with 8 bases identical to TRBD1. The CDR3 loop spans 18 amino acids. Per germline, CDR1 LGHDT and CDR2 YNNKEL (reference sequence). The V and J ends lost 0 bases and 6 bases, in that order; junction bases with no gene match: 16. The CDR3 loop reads CASSQDMLGTGLLGEQYF. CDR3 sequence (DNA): TGTGCCAGCAGCCAAGATATGTTGGGGACAGGATTGCTGGGCGAGCAGTACTTC.

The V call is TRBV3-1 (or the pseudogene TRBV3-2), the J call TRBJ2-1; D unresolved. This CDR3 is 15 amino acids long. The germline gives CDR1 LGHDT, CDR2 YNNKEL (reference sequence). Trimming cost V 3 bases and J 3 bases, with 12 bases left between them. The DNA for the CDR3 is TGTGCCAGCAGCCAGAACCAGAGGCTCTACAATGAGCAGTTCTTC. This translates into CASSQNQRLYNEQFF.

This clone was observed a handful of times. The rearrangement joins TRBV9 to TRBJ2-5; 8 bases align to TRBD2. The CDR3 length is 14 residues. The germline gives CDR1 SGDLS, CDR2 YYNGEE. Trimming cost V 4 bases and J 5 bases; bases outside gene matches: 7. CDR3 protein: CASSSLAVGETQYF. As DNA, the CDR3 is TGTGCCAGCAGCTCACTAGCGGTGGGGGAGACCCAGTACTTC.

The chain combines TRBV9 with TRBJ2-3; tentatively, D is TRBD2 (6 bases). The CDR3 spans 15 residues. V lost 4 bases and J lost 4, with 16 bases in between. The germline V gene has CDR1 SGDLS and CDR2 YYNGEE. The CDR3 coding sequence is TGTGCCAGCAGCCCGAGGACTAACCTCGCAGATACGCAGTATTTT. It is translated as CASSPRTNLADTQYF.

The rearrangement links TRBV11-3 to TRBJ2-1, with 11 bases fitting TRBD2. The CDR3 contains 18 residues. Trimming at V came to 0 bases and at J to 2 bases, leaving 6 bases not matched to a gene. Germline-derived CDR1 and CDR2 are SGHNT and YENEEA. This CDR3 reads CASSLELAGDSTYNEQFF. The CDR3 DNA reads TGTGCCAGCAGCTTAGAACTAGCGGGAGACTCTACCTACAATGAGCAGTTCTTC.

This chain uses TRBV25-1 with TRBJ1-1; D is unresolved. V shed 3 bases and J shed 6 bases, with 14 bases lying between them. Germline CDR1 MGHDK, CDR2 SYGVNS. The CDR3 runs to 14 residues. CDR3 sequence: CASSDSLSLAEAFF. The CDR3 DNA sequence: TGTGCCAGCAGTGATAGCCTATCCTTGGCTGAAGCTTTCTTT.

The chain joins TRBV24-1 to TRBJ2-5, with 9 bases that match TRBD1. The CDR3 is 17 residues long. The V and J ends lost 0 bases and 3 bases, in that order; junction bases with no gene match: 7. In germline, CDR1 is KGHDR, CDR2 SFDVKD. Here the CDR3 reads CATSDLPWGTGKETQYF. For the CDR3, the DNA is TGTGCCACCAGTGATTTGCCATGGGGGACAGGGAAAGAGACCCAGTACTTC.

This chain's CDR3 is CASSPGTSGGSTDTQYF. The CDR3 DNA is TGTGCCAGCAGTCCCGGGACTAGCGGGGGTAGCACAGATACGCAGTATTTT. The chain has TRBV27 and TRBJ2-3; 14 bases are a match to TRBD2. Per germline, CDR1 MNHEY and CDR2 SMNVEV (reference sequence). This CDR3 has 17 amino acids. J was trimmed by 0 bases and V by 5 bases; bases with no gene match: 4.

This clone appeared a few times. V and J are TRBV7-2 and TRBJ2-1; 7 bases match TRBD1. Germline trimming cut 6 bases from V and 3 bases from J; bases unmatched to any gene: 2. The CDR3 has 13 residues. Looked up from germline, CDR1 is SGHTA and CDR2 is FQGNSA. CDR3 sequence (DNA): TGTGCCAGCAGTGGACAGGTCTACAATGAGCAGTTCTTC. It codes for CASSGQVYNEQFF.

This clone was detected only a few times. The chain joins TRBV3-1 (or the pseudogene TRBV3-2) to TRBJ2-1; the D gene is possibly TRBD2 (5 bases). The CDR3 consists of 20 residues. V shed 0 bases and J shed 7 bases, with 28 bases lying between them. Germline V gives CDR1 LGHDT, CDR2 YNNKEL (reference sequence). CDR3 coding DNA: TGTGCCAGCAGCCAAGAATACCGCTTTTATAGGAGGCCCGTGGGGAATGAGCAGTTCTTC. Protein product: CASSQEYRFYRRPVGNEQFF.

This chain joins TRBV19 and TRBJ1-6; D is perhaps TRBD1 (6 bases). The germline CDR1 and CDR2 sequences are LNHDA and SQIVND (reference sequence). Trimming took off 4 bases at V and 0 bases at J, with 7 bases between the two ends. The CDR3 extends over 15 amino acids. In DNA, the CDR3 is TGTGCCAGTAGTACGGACAGCTCCTATAATTCACCCCTCCACTTT. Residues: CASSTDSSYNSPLHF.

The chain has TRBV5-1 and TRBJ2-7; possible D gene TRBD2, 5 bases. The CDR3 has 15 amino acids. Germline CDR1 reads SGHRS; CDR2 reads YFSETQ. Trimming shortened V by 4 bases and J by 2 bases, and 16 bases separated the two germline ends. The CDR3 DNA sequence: TGCGCCAGCAGCCGGACTTCCGGGGTAGCCTACGAGCAGTACTTC. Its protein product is CASSRTSGVAYEQYF. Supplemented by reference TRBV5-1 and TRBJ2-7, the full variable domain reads KAGVTQTPRYLIKTRGQQVTLSCSPISGHRSVSWYQQTPGQGLQFLFEYFSETQRNKGNFPGRFSGRQFSNSRSEMNVSTLELGDSALYLCASSRTSGVAYEQYFGPGTRLTVT.

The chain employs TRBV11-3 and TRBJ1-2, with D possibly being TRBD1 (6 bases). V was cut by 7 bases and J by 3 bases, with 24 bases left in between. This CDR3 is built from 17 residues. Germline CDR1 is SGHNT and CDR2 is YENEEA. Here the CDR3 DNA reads TGTGCCAGCACAGTGCGTCTGGGGGCGATCTCCCACTATGGCTACACCTTC. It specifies CASTVRLGAISHYGYTF.

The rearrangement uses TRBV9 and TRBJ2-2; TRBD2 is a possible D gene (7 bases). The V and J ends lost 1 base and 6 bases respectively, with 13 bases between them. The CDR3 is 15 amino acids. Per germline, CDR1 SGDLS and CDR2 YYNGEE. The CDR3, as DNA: TGTGCCAGCAGCGTATCCGGGGGGCCCGCCGGGGAGCTGTTTTTT. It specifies CASSVSGGPAGELFF.

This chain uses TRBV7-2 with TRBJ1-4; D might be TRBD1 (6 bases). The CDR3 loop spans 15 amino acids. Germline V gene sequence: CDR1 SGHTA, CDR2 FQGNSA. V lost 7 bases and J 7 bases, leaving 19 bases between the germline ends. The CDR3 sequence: CASTPGRGASEKLFF. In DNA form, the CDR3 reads TGTGCCAGCACCCCTGGGCGGGGGGCTAGTGAAAAACTGTTTTTT. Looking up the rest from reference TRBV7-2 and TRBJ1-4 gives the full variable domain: GAGVSQSPSNKVTEKGKDVELRCDPISGHTALYWYRQSLGQGLEFLIYFQGNSAPDKSGLPSDRFSAERTGGSVSTLTIQRTQQEDSAVYLCASTPGRGASEKLFFGSGTQLSVL.

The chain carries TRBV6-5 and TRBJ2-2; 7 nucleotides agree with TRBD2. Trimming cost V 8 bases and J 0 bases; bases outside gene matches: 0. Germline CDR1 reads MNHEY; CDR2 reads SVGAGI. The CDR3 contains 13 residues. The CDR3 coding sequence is TGTGCCAGCCGGGAGGCGAACACCGGGGAGCTGTTTTTT. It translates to CASREANTGELFF.

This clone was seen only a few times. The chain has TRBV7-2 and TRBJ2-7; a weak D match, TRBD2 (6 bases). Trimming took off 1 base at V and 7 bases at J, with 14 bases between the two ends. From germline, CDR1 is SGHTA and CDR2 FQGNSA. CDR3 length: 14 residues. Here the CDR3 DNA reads TGTGCCAGCAGCTTAGGGGGGACTCCTCTGGAGCAGTACTTC. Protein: CASSLGGTPLEQYF.

CDR3 DNA: TGTGCCAGTACAAGCGGGTCCCGCACAGATACGCAGTATTTT. Translating gives CASTSGSRTDTQYF. This chain uses TRBV19 with TRBJ2-3; the D gene is possibly TRBD2 (6 bases). This CDR3 is built from 14 residues. Trimming removed 7 bases from V and 1 base from J, with 12 bases in between. CDR1 is LNHDA and CDR2 is SQIVND in the germline V gene (reference sequence).

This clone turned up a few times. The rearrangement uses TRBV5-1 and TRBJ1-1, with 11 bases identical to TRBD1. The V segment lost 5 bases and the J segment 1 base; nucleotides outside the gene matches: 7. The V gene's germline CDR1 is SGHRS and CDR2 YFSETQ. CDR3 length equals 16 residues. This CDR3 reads CASRVGDRGKNTEAFF. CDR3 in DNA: TGCGCCAGCAGGGTAGGGGACAGGGGGAAGAACACTGAAGCTTTCTTT.